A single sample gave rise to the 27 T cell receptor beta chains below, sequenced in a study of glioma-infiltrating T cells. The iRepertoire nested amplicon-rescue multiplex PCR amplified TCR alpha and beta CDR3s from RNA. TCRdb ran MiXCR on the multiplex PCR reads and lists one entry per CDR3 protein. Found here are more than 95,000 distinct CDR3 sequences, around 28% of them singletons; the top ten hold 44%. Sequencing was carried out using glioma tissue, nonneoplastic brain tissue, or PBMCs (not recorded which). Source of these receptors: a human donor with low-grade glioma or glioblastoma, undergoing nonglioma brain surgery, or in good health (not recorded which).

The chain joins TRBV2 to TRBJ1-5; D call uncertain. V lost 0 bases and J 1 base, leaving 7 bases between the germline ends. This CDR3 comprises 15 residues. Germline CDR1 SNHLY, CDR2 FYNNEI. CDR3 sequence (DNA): TGTGCCAGCAGTGAAGCGAGAGGAAGCAATCAGCCCCAGCATTTT. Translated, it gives CASSEARGSNQPQHF.

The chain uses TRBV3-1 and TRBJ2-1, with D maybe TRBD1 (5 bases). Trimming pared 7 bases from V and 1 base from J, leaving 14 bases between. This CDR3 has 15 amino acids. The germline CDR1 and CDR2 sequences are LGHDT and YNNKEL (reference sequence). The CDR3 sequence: CASTYGAVSYNEQFF. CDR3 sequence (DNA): TGTGCCAGCACCTATGGGGCAGTTTCCTACAATGAGCAGTTCTTC.

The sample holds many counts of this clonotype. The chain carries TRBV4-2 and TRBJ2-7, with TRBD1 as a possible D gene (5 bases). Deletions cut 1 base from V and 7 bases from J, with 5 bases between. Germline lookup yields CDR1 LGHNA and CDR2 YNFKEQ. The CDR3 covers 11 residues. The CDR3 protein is CASSQGTEQYF. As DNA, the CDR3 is TGTGCCAGCAGCCAAGGGACAGAGCAGTACTTC.

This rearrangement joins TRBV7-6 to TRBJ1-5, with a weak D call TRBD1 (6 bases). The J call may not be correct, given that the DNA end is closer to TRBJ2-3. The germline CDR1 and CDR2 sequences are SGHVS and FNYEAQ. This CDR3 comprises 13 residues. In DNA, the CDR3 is TGTGCCAGCACCCCCCAACAGGGCGAGCCCCAGTATTTT. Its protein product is CASTPQQGEPQYF.

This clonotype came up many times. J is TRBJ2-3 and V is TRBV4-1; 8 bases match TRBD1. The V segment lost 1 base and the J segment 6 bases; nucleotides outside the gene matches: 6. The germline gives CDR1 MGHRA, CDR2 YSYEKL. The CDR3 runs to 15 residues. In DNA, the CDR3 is TGCGCCAGCAGCCAAGGGCAGGGGGCGTGGGATACGCAGTATTTT. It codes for CASSQGQGAWDTQYF.

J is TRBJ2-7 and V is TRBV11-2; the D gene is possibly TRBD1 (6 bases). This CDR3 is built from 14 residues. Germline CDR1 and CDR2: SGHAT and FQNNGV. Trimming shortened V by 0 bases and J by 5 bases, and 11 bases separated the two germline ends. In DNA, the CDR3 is TGTGCCAGCAGCTTAGACAGGGGAATCCACGAGCAGTACTTC. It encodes CASSLDRGIHEQYF.

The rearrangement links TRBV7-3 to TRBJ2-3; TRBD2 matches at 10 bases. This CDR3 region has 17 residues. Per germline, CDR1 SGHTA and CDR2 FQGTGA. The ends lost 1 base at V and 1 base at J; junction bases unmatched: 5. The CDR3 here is CASSLKRGGEGTDTQYF. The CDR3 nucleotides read TGTGCCAGCAGCTTAAAGCGGGGGGGGGAGGGCACAGATACGCAGTATTTT.

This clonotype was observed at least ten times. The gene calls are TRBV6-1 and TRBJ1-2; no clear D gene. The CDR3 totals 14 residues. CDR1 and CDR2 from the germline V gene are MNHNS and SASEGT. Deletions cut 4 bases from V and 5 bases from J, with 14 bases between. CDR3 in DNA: TGTGCCAGCAGTGGGGCGGACTTTGGATATGGCTACACCTTC. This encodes CASSGADFGYGYTF.

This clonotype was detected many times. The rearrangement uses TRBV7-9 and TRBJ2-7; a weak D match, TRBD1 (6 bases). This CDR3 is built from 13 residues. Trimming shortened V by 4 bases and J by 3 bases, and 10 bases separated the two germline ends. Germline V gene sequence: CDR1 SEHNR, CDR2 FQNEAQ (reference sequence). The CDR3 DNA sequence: TGTGCCAGCAGCTCGACGACAGGCTACGAGCAGTACTTC. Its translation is CASSSTTGYEQYF.

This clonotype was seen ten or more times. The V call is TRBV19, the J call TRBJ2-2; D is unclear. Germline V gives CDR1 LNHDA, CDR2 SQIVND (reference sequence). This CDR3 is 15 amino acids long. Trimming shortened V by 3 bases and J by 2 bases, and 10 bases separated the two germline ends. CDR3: CASSMGIVNTGELFF. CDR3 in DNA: TGTGCCAGTAGTATGGGAATCGTCAACACCGGGGAGCTGTTTTTT.

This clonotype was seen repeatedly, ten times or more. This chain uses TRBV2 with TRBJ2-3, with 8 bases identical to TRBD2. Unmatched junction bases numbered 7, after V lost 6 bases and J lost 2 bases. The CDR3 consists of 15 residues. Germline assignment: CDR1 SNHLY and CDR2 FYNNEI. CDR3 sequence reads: CASSAGLEVTDTQYF. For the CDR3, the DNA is TGTGCCAGCAGCGCGGGACTAGAGGTCACAGATACGCAGTATTTT.

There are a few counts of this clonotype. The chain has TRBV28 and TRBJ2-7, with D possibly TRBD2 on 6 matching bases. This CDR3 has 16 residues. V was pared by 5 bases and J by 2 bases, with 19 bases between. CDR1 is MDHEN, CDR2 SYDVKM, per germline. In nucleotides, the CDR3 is TGTGCCAGCAGTCCCTCAGACCGGGCGGGGACCTACGAGCAGTACTTC. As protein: CASSPSDRAGTYEQYF. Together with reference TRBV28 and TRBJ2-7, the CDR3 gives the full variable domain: DVKVTQSSRYLVKRTGEKVFLECVQDMDHENMFWYRQDPGLGLRLIYFSYDVKMKEKGDIPEGYSVSREKKERFSLILESASTNQTSMYLCASSPSDRAGTYEQYFGPGTRLTVT.

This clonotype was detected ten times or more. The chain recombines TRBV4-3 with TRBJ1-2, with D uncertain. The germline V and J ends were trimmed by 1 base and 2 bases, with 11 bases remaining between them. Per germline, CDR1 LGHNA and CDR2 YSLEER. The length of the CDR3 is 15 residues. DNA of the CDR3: TGCGCCAGCAGCCAAGTGCAAAGTCAAAACTATGGCTACACCTTC. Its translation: CASSQVQSQNYGYTF.

The CDR3 DNA reads as TGTGCCAGCAGCTTAGGGACAGGGGAGACCCAGTACTTC. Protein: CASSLGTGETQYF. The chain has TRBV11-2 and TRBJ2-5; 8 bases are shared with TRBD1. With V trimmed by 1 base and J by 5 bases, 0 bases remained unmatched. CDR1 is SGHAT, CDR2 FQNNGV, per germline. The CDR3 consists of 13 residues.

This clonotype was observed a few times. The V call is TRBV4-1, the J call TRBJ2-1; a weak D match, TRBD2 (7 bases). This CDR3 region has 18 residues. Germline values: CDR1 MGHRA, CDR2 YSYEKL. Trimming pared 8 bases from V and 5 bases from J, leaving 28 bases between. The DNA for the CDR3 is TGCGCCAGCGCAGTAATTCGGGGGGCGCTGGGCTTAGACAATGAGCAGTTCTTC. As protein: CASAVIRGALGLDNEQFF.

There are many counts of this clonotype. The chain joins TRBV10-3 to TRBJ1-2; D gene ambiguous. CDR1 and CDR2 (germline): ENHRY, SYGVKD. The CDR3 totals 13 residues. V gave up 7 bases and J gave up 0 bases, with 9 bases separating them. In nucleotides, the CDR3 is TGTGCCATCACTCGGGGTACTAACTATGGCTACACCTTC. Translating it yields CAITRGTNYGYTF.

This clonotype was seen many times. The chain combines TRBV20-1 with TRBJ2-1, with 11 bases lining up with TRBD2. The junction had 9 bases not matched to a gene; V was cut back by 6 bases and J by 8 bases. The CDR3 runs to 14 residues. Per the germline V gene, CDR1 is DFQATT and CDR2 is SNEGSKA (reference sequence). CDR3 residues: CSAPGLAGGYEQFF. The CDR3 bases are TGCAGTGCCCCGGGGCTAGCGGGGGGCTATGAGCAGTTCTTC.

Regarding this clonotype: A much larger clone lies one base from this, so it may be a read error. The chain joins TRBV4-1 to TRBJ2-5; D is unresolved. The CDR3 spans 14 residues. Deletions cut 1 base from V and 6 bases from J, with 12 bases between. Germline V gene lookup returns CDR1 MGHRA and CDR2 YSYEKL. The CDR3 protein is CASSQVLGLQTQYF. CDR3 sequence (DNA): TGCGCCAGCAGCCAAGTTCTTGGCCTCCAGACCCAGTACTTC.

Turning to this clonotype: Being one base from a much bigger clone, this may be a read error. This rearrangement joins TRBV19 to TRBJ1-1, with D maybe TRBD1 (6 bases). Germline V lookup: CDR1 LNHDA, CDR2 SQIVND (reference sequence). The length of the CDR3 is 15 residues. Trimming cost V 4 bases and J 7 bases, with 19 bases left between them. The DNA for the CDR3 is TGTGCCAGTAGTACAGCCTGGAACAGGGCCGGTGAAGCTTTCTTT. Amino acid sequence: CASSTAWNRAGEAFF.

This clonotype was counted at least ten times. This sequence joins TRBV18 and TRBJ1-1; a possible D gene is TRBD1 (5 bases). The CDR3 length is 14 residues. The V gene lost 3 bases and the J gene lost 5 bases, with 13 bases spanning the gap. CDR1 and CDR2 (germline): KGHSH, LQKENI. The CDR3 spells CASSPYGGDTEAFF. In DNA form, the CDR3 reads TGTGCCAGCTCACCGTATGGGGGTGATACTGAAGCTTTCTTT.

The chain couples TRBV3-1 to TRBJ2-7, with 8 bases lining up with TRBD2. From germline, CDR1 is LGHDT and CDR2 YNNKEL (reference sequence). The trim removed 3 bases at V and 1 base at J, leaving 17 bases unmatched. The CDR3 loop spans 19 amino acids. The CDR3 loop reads CASSHTTRGSGIRSYEQYF. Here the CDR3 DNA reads TGTGCCAGCAGCCATACCACAAGGGGTAGCGGGATTCGATCCTACGAGCAGTACTTC.

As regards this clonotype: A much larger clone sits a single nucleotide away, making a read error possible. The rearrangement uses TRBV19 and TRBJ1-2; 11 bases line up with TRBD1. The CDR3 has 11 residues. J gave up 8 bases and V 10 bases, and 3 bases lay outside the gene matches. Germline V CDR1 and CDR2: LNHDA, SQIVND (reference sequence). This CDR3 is CATRTGGGYTF. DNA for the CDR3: TGTGCCACCCGGACAGGGGGCGGCTACACCTTC.

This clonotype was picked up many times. The CDR3 loop reads CASSLGWRGAYF. CDR3 DNA sequence: TGTGCCAGCAGCTTAGGTTGGCGGGGGGCCTACTTC. The V gene is TRBV7-2, the J gene TRBJ2-7; 8 nucleotides align to TRBD2. Per germline, CDR1 SGHTA and CDR2 FQGNSA. This CDR3 has 12 residues. V lost 1 base and J lost 13; bases outside the gene matches: 6.

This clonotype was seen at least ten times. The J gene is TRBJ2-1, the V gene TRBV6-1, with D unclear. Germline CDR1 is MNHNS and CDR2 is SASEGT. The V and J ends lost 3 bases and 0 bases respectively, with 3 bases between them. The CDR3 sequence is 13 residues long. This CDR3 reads CASSDFSYNEQFF. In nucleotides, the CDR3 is TGTGCCAGCAGTGACTTCTCCTACAATGAGCAGTTCTTC.

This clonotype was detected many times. CDR3 nucleotide sequence: TGTGCCAGCAACACCTATCCGACGAACACCGGGGAGCTGTTTTTT. It specifies CASNTYPTNTGELFF. V gene TRBV6-1 combines with J gene TRBJ2-2; D not resolved. The CDR3 length is 15 residues. CDR1 and CDR2 from the germline V gene are MNHNS and SASEGT. Trimming removed 7 bases at V and 0 bases at J, with 12 bases between.

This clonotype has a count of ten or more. CDR3 nucleotide sequence: TGTGCCAGCAGCTTAGCGGGGGGGACCCAGTACTTC. Translating it yields CASSLAGGTQYF. V usage is TRBV7-2 and J usage is TRBJ2-5, with D tentatively TRBD2 (6 bases). CDR3 size: 12 residues. Germline V gives CDR1 SGHTA, CDR2 FQGNSA. V was shortened by 0 bases and J by 7 bases, with 6 bases between the two germline ends.

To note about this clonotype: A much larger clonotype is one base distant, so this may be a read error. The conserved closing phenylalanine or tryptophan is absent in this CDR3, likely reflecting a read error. The CDR3 bases are TGTGCCAGCTCCCAAGGACGAGCGAACACTGAAGCTTTCCTT. Its protein product is CASSQGRANTEAFL. The J gene is TRBJ1-1, the V gene TRBV18; no clear D. Germline assignment: CDR1 KGHSH and CDR2 LQKENI. The CDR3 is 14 residues long. The V and J ends lost 6 bases and 1 base respectively, with 12 bases between them.